These 20 T cell receptor beta chains originate from one sample sequenced in a study of response to subunit inactivated influenza vaccine. TCRdb ran MiXCR on the RT-PCR reads and lists one entry per CDR3 protein. The sample has 450,000 to 700,000 distinct CDR3 sequences; 13% to 15% are singletons. The input for sequencing was PBMCs from blood, taken about 13 days after vaccination. The receptors derive from a man aged 45-65 years who received an inactivated influenza vaccine.

This clonotype was picked up many times. This chain connects TRBV28 to TRBJ2-2; D perhaps matches TRBD1 (6 bases). The CDR3 runs to 14 residues. Germline V gene data show CDR1 as MDHEN and CDR2 as SYDVKM. V was trimmed by 6 bases and J by 1 base, leaving 9 bases between them. The CDR3 protein is CASRSQGNTGELFF. DNA for the CDR3: TGTGCCAGCAGGTCACAGGGGAACACCGGGGAGCTGTTTTTT.

This chain connects TRBV28 to TRBJ2-1; TRBD2 matches at 10 bases. CDR3 length equals 16 residues. V lost 4 bases and J lost 1; bases outside the gene matches: 4. From germline, CDR1 is MDHEN and CDR2 SYDVKM. The CDR3 nucleotides are TGTGCCAGCAGTTACATAGCGGGGGGTTCCTACAATGAGCAGTTCTTC. This encodes CASSYIAGGSYNEQFF.

This clonotype was observed a handful of times. The J gene is TRBJ2-3, the V gene TRBV28; D is uncertain. Trimming removed 7 bases from V and 2 bases from J, with 10 bases in between. CDR1 and CDR2 (germline): MDHEN, SYDVKM. The CDR3 totals 13 residues. DNA of the CDR3: TGTGCCAGCACTCCAGGAGACACAGATACGCAGTATTTT. As protein: CASTPGDTDTQYF.

The chain joins TRBV6-6 to TRBJ2-7; a weak D match, TRBD1 (6 bases). Germline V gene lookup returns CDR1 MNHNY and CDR2 SVGAGI (reference sequence). Trimming pared 7 bases from V and 6 bases from J, leaving 10 bases between. The length of the CDR3 is 11 residues. This CDR3 is CASKDRFEQYF. CDR3 coding DNA: TGTGCCAGCAAAGACAGGTTCGAGCAGTACTTC.

In its sample, this clonotype was seen a few times. The V gene is TRBV11-1, the J gene TRBJ2-3; TRBD1 agrees at 7 bases. Germline V lookup: CDR1 SGHAT, CDR2 FQDESV (reference sequence). Germline trimming cut 3 bases from V and 7 bases from J; bases unmatched to any gene: 19. There are 18 residues in the CDR3. The CDR3 DNA sequence: TGTGCCAGCAGCTTCGGTCTCCGAGGGAGAGGGGGCTTGAATACGCAGTATTTT. Its protein is CASSFGLRGRGGLNTQYF.

In this sample, this clonotype turned up a few times. The chain uses TRBV30 and TRBJ1-6; D is perhaps TRBD1 (5 bases). Between the trimmed V and J ends, which lost 2 bases and 0 bases, there was a span of 14 bases. CDR1 GTSNPN and CDR2 SVGIG come from the germline V gene (reference sequence). The CDR3 spans 17 residues. As DNA, the CDR3 is TGTGCCTGGAGTCGCCCAGACAGAAGCTCCTATAATTCACCCCTCCACTTT. Translation gives CAWSRPDRSSYNSPLHF.

V gene TRBV6-6 combines with J gene TRBJ2-7; the D gene is possibly TRBD2 (5 bases). In germline, CDR1 is MNHNY, CDR2 SVGAGI (reference sequence). This CDR3 comprises 13 residues. Trimming removed 2 bases at V and 3 bases at J, with 8 bases between. The DNA of the CDR3 is TGTGCCAGCAGTTACGCCGGGGTCTACGAGCAGTACTTC. Its protein is CASSYAGVYEQYF.

V is TRBV20-1 and J is TRBJ2-1; the match to TRBD2 covers 7 bases. Germline CDR1 and CDR2: DFQATT and SNEGSKA (reference sequence). The CDR3 length is 19 residues. Trimming at V came to 5 bases and at J to 9 bases, leaving 28 bases not matched to a gene. The DNA of the CDR3 is TGCAGTGCTGACGGAGGGGCGCGGGAGCGCCATTCATCTCCTGGTGAGCAGTTCTTC. Amino acid sequence: CSADGGARERHSSPGEQFF.

The CDR3 loop is CASSSGGYRTGELFF. CDR3 bases: TGTGCCAGCAGTTCGGGGGGTTACCGTACCGGGGAGCTGTTTTTT. This chain links TRBV14 with TRBJ2-2; 7 bases are shared with TRBD2. This CDR3 has 15 amino acids. Germline V gene lookup returns CDR1 SGHDN and CDR2 FVKESK. Trimming took 6 bases from V and 5 from J; bases not matched to a gene: 9.

The rearrangement uses TRBV15 and TRBJ1-3; tentatively, D is TRBD1 (5 bases). Germline loops: CDR1 LNHNV, CDR2 YYDKDF (reference sequence). Deletions cut 4 bases from V and 3 bases from J, with 7 bases between. This CDR3 is built from 13 residues. CDR3 amino acids: CATSTGYGNTIYF. The CDR3 DNA is TGTGCCACCAGCACAGGGTATGGAAACACCATATATTTT.

This clonotype has more than one count but fewer than ten. The rearrangement uses TRBV7-2 and TRBJ1-2, with D possibly matching TRBD1 (5 bases). Germline V CDR1 and CDR2: SGHTA, FQGNSA. V was trimmed by 6 bases and J by 4 bases, leaving 15 bases between them. There are 14 residues in the CDR3. The CDR3 sequence is CASSPGPTTYGYTF. The CDR3 DNA reads as TGTGCCAGCAGTCCGGGACCGACAACCTATGGCTACACCTTC.

The CDR3 reads CASRQTGISNQPQHF. The CDR3 nucleotides are TGTGCCAGCAGGCAAACAGGGATTAGCAATCAGCCCCAGCATTTT. The chain combines TRBV6-1 with TRBJ1-5; maybe TRBD1 (6 bases). The CDR3 consists of 15 residues. Germline assignment: CDR1 MNHNS and CDR2 SASEGT. Trimming shortened V by 6 bases and J by 0 bases, and 12 bases separated the two germline ends.

CDR3 DNA: TGCAGCGTTTCTGGCGGGGATAACACCGGGGAGCTGTTTTTT. Its translation: CSVSGGDNTGELFF. The rearrangement joins TRBV29-1 to TRBJ2-2; a possible D gene is TRBD2 (6 bases). Germline CDR1 and CDR2: SQVTM and ANQGSEA. The CDR3 loop spans 14 amino acids. V was pared by 5 bases and J by 2 bases, with 12 bases between.

The V and J genes are TRBV29-1 and TRBJ2-7; 9 positions match TRBD2. This CDR3 contains 13 residues. Germline V lookup: CDR1 SQVTM, CDR2 ANQGSEA. Germline trimming cut 6 bases from V and 1 base from J; bases unmatched to any gene: 4. Here the CDR3 DNA reads TGCAGCGTAGCGGGACTAGCATCCTACGAGCAGTACTTC. It codes for CSVAGLASYEQYF.

Regarding this clonotype: One end of the junction fails to match germline, which may point to a read error. The chain links TRBV6-2 or TRBV6-3 to TRBJ2-3; 8 nucleotides line up with TRBD2. The CDR3 totals 13 residues. Germline assignment: CDR1 MNHEY and CDR2 SVGEGT. The CDR3 coding sequence is TGTGCCAGCAGCCTCCCGGGGGGGACCCCCCGGGATTTT. Its protein is CASSLPGGTPRDF.

This clonotype was counted a few times. The chain carries TRBV7-9 and TRBJ2-5; tentative D call: TRBD1 (5 bases). The CDR3 loop spans 13 amino acids. V gave up 4 bases and J gave up 5 bases, with 11 bases separating them. Germline V lookup: CDR1 SEHNR, CDR2 FQNEAQ (reference sequence). This CDR3 reads CASSYAGLETQYF. CDR3 sequence (DNA): TGTGCCAGCAGCTATGCAGGGTTGGAGACCCAGTACTTC.

The gene calls are TRBV12-3 or TRBV12-4 and TRBJ2-7, with 10 bases fitting TRBD1. This CDR3 spans 13 amino acids. V gave up 5 bases and J gave up 7 bases; unmatched junction bases: 5. This CDR3 reads CASSQTGGGEQYF. The DNA for the CDR3 is TGTGCCAGCAGTCAGACAGGGGGCGGGGAGCAGTACTTC.

This clonotype showed up just a few times. The chain combines TRBV12-3 or TRBV12-4 with TRBJ2-7; perhaps D is TRBD1 or TRBD2 (6 bases each). Trimming removed 1 base at V and 7 bases at J, with 20 bases between. The CDR3 loop spans 16 amino acids. CDR3 sequence reads: CASSLGGGPVSREQYF. Here the CDR3 DNA reads TGTGCCAGCAGTTTAGGTGGGGGGCCGGTTTCGAGAGAGCAGTACTTC.

This clonotype has just a few counts. The chain is built from TRBV5-1 and TRBJ2-3, with a weak D call TRBD2 (5 bases). CDR1 and CDR2 (germline): SGHRS, YFSETQ. The CDR3 contains 15 residues. Between the trimmed V and J ends, which lost 4 bases and 4 bases, there was a span of 16 bases. This chain's CDR3 is CASSVAGLNPDTQYF. The CDR3 coding sequence is TGCGCCAGCAGCGTGGCCGGACTCAACCCAGATACGCAGTATTTT. The variable domain in full, with the rest retrieved from reference TRBV5-1 and TRBJ2-3, is KAGVTQTPRYLIKTRGQQVTLSCSPISGHRSVSWYQQTPGQGLQFLFEYFSETQRNKGNFPGRFSGRQFSNSRSEMNVSTLELGDSALYLCASSVAGLNPDTQYFGPGTRLTVL.

This clonotype was recorded a few times. J is TRBJ1-3 and V is TRBV28, with D tentatively TRBD1 (5 bases). The CDR3 consists of 14 residues. The V and J ends lost 4 bases and 0 bases respectively, with 7 bases between them. CDR1 is MDHEN and CDR2 is SYDVKM in the germline V gene. The CDR3: CASSSQVSGNTIYF. The CDR3 nucleotides are TGTGCCAGCAGTTCACAGGTCTCTGGAAACACCATATATTTT.